Shown below are 17 T cell receptor beta chains from a single sample sequenced in a study of CD8 T cells in ankylosing spondylitis. The study's findings and limits: Among TCR beta sequences, a motif of 7 to 9 highly homologous variants appeared characteristic of ankylosing spondylitis blood.

TCRdb re-called the 5' RACE reads through MiXCR, storing one row per CDR3 protein. The sample includes under 950,000 distinct CDR3 sequences, over 15% of them seen just once. The antigens these receptors bind are not known. Specimen: blood, either unsorted or a sorted T cell fraction (not recorded which). The receptor set was obtained from a male donor with ankylosing spondylitis.

The chain has TRBV7-9 and TRBJ2-5; 8 bases line up with TRBD2. Germline V gene sequence: CDR1 SEHNR, CDR2 FQNEAQ (reference sequence). V lost 5 bases to trimming and J lost 4 bases; unmatched junction nucleotides: 9. This CDR3 region has 15 residues. The CDR3 nucleotides read TGTGCCAGCAGCCCCTTAACCCGGGAGGGAGAGACCCAGTACTTC. Its protein is CASSPLTREGETQYF.

This clonotype has only a few counts. The chain carries TRBV5-1 and TRBJ2-7; TRBD1 agrees at 8 bases. V dropped 1 base and J dropped 2; count of bases not matched to a gene: 8. CDR3 size: 16 residues. Germline V gene data show CDR1 as SGHRS and CDR2 as YFSETQ. CDR3 DNA: TGCGCCAGCAGCTTGTATCCGACAGGGGAGACCTACGAGCAGTACTTC. It codes for CASSLYPTGETYEQYF.

CDR3 sequence: CASSYSLRFSYNEQFF. The CDR3 DNA reads TGTGCCAGCAGTTACTCGCTCAGGTTCTCCTACAATGAGCAGTTCTTC. This sequence joins TRBV6-5 and TRBJ2-1; D is unresolved. Trimming pared 0 bases from V and 0 bases from J, leaving 9 bases between. The CDR3 covers 16 residues. The V gene's germline CDR1 is MNHEY and CDR2 SVGAGI.

The sample holds a few counts of this clonotype. The chain combines TRBV9 with TRBJ2-7, with TRBD2 matching 10 bases. J was trimmed by 6 bases and V by 5 bases; bases with no gene match: 5. Looked up from germline, CDR1 is SGDLS and CDR2 is YYNGEE. The CDR3 has 13 residues. The CDR3: CASSGPSGSEQYF. CDR3 nucleotides: TGTGCCAGCAGTGGTCCTAGCGGGAGCGAGCAGTACTTC.

This clonotype occurred once. The rearrangement uses TRBV11-2 and TRBJ2-4; TRBD2 is a possible D gene (6 bases). The germline V gene has CDR1 SGHAT and CDR2 FQNNGV. The CDR3 is 13 residues long. V lost 3 bases, J lost 6 bases, and 9 bases lay in between. CDR3 DNA: TGTGCCAGCAGCTTGGGGGGTAGAAACATTCAGTACTTC. Translation gives CASSLGGRNIQYF.

The rearrangement joins TRBV29-1 to TRBJ2-4; D perhaps matches TRBD2 (7 bases). The CDR3 runs 12 residues. Looked up from germline, CDR1 is SQVTM and CDR2 is ANQGSEA. V gave up 7 bases and J gave up 9 bases, with 16 bases separating them. The CDR3 loop is CSAGWEGGIQYF. The CDR3 bases are TGCAGCGCCGGCTGGGAGGGGGGCATTCAGTACTTC.

The V and J genes are TRBV19 and TRBJ2-7; possibly TRBD2 for D (5 bases). V lost 5 bases, J lost 3 bases, and 17 bases lay in between. Per the germline V gene, CDR1 is LNHDA and CDR2 is SQIVND (reference sequence). The CDR3 contains 15 residues. The CDR3 coding sequence is TGTGCCAGTAGTCCTTTCTGGGAGAGGAGCTACGAGCAGTACTTC. It yields the protein CASSPFWERSYEQYF.

This clonotype came up once. The CDR3 protein is CSAKRIQGVQETQYF. The CDR3 DNA reads as TGCAGTGCTAAACGTATACAGGGGGTTCAAGAGACCCAGTACTTC. V is TRBV20-1 and J is TRBJ2-5; TRBD1 matches 8 bases. V was clipped by 4 bases and J by 2 bases; unmatched bases: 9. This CDR3 region has 15 residues. CDR1 is DFQATT, CDR2 SNEGSKA, per germline (reference sequence).

The V call is TRBV5-1, the J call TRBJ1-2, with D maybe TRBD1 (6 bases). Trimming stripped 5 bases from V and 2 bases from J, with 22 bases between. The germline V gene has CDR1 SGHRS and CDR2 YFSETQ. The CDR3 runs 17 residues. CDR3: CASSRSGGQPGNYGYTF. CDR3 nucleotide sequence: TGCGCCAGCAGTCGCTCTGGGGGGCAGCCTGGGAACTATGGCTACACCTTC.

V usage is TRBV10-2 and J usage is TRBJ2-1; 11 nucleotides agree with TRBD2. Germline V lookup: CDR1 WSHSY, CDR2 SAAADI. The CDR3 has 14 amino acids. The ends lost 7 bases at V and 9 bases at J; junction bases unmatched: 8. The CDR3 sequence is CASIAGGPVGEQFF. The CDR3 region has the DNA TGCGCCAGCATAGCGGGAGGGCCTGTAGGTGAGCAGTTCTTC.

A few counts support this clonotype. The V call is TRBV12-3 or TRBV12-4, the J call TRBJ1-1, with D tentatively TRBD1 (5 bases). The CDR3 is 14 amino acids. V was clipped by 4 bases and J by 3 bases, with 12 bases between them. For the CDR3, the DNA is TGTGCCAGCAGTTCCCGGGCGGGGGACACTGAAGCTTTCTTT. Translation gives CASSSRAGDTEAFF.

This chain uses TRBV27 with TRBJ2-1; 13 bases fit TRBD2. Per the germline V gene, CDR1 is MNHEY and CDR2 is SMNVEV (reference sequence). The CDR3 is 15 residues long. After removal of 6 bases from V and 6 bases from J, the junction contained 5 bases not matched to a gene. The CDR3 DNA sequence: TGTGCCAGCAGGATGGGACTAGCGGGGTTCAATGAGCAGTTCTTC. It yields the protein CASRMGLAGFNEQFF.

This clonotype was detected a few times. The chain uses TRBV4-2 and TRBJ2-7; 8 bases are shared with TRBD1. J lost 0 bases, V lost 2 bases, and 6 bases had no gene match. This CDR3 spans 16 amino acids. Looked up from germline, CDR1 is LGHNA and CDR2 is YNFKEQ. Here the CDR3 reads CASSQTTGTGSYEQYF. The CDR3 DNA reads TGTGCCAGCAGCCAAACGACCGGGACAGGCTCCTACGAGCAGTACTTC.

This clonotype was picked up a small number of times. The gene calls are TRBV20-1 and TRBJ1-4, with D unclear. V lost 3 bases and J lost 4, with 15 bases in between. This CDR3 has 15 residues. Germline CDR1 and CDR2: DFQATT and SNEGSKA (reference sequence). The CDR3 DNA reads TGCAGTGCTAGTAAGGGTGGTTTTAGTAATGAAAAACTGTTTTTT. It codes for CSASKGGFSNEKLFF.

The rearrangement joins TRBV5-1 to TRBJ1-5; unclear D gene. The CDR3 runs 13 residues. The V and J ends lost 4 bases and 7 bases respectively, with 12 bases between them. Per germline, CDR1 SGHRS and CDR2 YFSETQ. This chain's CDR3 is CASSPSPLQPQHF. The CDR3 DNA reads as TGCGCCAGCAGCCCCAGTCCCTTGCAGCCCCAGCATTTT.

This clonotype was found a few times. The chain employs TRBV27 and TRBJ2-7, with unresolved D. V was clipped by 2 bases and J by 2 bases, with 13 bases between them. Per the germline V gene, CDR1 is MNHEY and CDR2 is SMNVEV (reference sequence). This CDR3 has 15 residues. The chain's CDR3 is CASSLKVPGAYEQYF. DNA of the CDR3: TGTGCCAGCAGTTTAAAGGTCCCAGGTGCCTACGAGCAGTACTTC.

CDR3 nucleotides: TGTGCCAGCAGCTTGGCGGGTCTCCCCGGTGCTCCAGCACCCTACGAGCAGTACTTC. This sequence encodes CASSLAGLPGAPAPYEQYF. The chain recombines TRBV5-4 with TRBJ2-7; D remains ambiguous. There are 19 residues in the CDR3. V lost 0 bases and J lost 2, with 24 bases in between. Germline CDR1 SGHNT, CDR2 YYREEE (reference sequence).